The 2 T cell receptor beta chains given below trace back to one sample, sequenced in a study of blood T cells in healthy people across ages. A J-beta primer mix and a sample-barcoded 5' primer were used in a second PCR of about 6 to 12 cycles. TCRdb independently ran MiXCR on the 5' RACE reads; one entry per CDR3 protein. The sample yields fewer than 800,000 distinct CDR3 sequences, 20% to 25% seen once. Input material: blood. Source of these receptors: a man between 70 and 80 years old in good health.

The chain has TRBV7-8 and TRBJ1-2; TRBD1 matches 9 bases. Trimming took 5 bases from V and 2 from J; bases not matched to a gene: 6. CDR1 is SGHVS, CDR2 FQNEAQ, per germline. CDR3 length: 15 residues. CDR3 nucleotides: TGTGCCAGCAGCAGGGACAGGGAGGGAAACTATGGCTACACCTTC. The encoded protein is CASSRDREGNYGYTF.

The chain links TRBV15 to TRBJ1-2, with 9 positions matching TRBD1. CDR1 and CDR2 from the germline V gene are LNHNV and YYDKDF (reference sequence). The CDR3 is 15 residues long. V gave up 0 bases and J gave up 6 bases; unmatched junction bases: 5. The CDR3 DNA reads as TGTGCCACCAGCAGAGATGGACAGGGGTCGGATGGCTACACCTTC. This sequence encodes CATSRDGQGSDGYTF.